The 32 T cell receptor beta chains listed next were all sequenced from one sample in a study of CD8+ T cells in alopecia areata. After isolation, RNA underwent reverse transcription to generate cDNA as the sequencing template. Repertoires were generated with immunoSEQ multiplex PCR, while TCRdb's copy carries only in-frame clones and drops some. The profile shows about 110,000 clones, 59% of them singletons. The specimen was CD8+ T cells sorted from blood. Receptors originate from a human donor in good health.

The V gene is TRBV11-2, the J gene TRBJ2-7; either TRBD1 or TRBD2 may fit D (5 bases each). The V end lost 3 bases, the J end lost 7 bases, and 10 bases lay between the germline ends. The CDR3 totals 12 residues. Looked up from germline, CDR1 is SGHAT and CDR2 is FQNNGV. The CDR3 DNA sequence: TGTGCCAGCAGCTTCGGGTGGGGGGAGCAGTACTTC. This encodes CASSFGWGEQYF.

This clone was counted between two and nine times. The CDR3 protein is CAARGPVSYEQYF. In DNA form, the CDR3 reads TGTGCCGCCAGGGGGCCGGTCTCCTACGAGCAGTACTTC. This sequence joins TRBV30 and TRBJ2-7, with 8 nucleotides matching TRBD1. The length of the CDR3 is 13 residues. Trimming removed 8 bases from V and 0 bases from J; junction bases left unmatched: 6. CDR1 and CDR2 (germline): GTSNPN, SVGIG (reference sequence).

The rearrangement links TRBV5-1 to TRBJ1-2; no definite D call. V was trimmed by 0 bases and J by 8 bases, leaving 17 bases between them. Per the germline V gene, CDR1 is SGHRS and CDR2 is YFSETQ. The CDR3 has 15 amino acids. CDR3 sequence: CASSLAPVGFEGYTF. DNA of the CDR3: TGCGCCAGCAGCTTGGCCCCCGTGGGGTTCGAAGGCTACACCTTC.

In its sample, this clone was seen many times. The V and J genes are TRBV11-2 and TRBJ2-1; 10 bases are a match to TRBD1. The CDR3 totals 16 residues. Germline V gene data show CDR1 as SGHAT and CDR2 as FQNNGV. The ends lost 4 bases at V and 6 bases at J; junction bases unmatched: 9. The CDR3 region has the DNA TGTGCCAGCAGCTCCTGGACAGGGGGACTACGCAATGAGCAGTTCTTC. This codes for CASSSWTGGLRNEQFF. Using reference TRBV11-2 and TRBJ2-1 for the parts outside the CDR3, the full variable domain is EAGVAQSPRYKIIEKRQSVAFWCNPISGHATLYWYQQILGQGPKLLIQFQNNGVVDDSQLPKDRFSAERLKGVDSTLKIQPAKLEDSAVYLCASSSWTGGLRNEQFFGPGTRLTVL.

The chain links TRBV5-1 to TRBJ2-7; 9 bases match TRBD1. The CDR3 has 15 amino acids. Germline CDR1 is SGHRS and CDR2 is YFSETQ. With V trimmed by 3 bases and J by 5 bases, 9 bases remained unmatched. The CDR3 is CASSSFTGTGNEQYF. CDR3 DNA: TGCGCCAGCAGCTCCTTTACCGGGACAGGGAACGAGCAGTACTTC.

The chain links TRBV7-8 to TRBJ2-5; possible D gene TRBD2, 6 bases. The germline V gene has CDR1 SGHVS and CDR2 FQNEAQ. The length of the CDR3 is 17 residues. Trimming removed 1 base from V and 0 bases from J, with 15 bases in between. The CDR3 protein is CASSLDRLGGDQETQYF. CDR3 DNA: TGTGCCAGCAGCTTAGACCGATTGGGGGGTGACCAAGAGACCCAGTACTTC.

There are a few counts of this clone. The V and J genes are TRBV29-1 and TRBJ2-5; 7 bases are shared with TRBD1. V shed 3 bases, J shed 0 bases, and the junction held 10 bases outside the gene matches. The CDR3 covers 16 residues. CDR1 is SQVTM, CDR2 ANQGSEA, per germline. The CDR3 DNA reads as TGCAGCGTTGAGTTTCTGGAGACAGGGTACCAAGAGACCCAGTACTTC. Residues: CSVEFLETGYQETQYF.

This sequence joins TRBV7-8 and TRBJ2-5; 7 nucleotides align to TRBD1. This CDR3 is 15 amino acids long. Germline V gene sequence: CDR1 SGHVS, CDR2 FQNEAQ. V shed 2 bases, J shed 1 base, and the junction held 4 bases outside the gene matches. CDR3 coding DNA: TGTGCCAGCAGCTTAAGACAGGGCCTCCAAGAGACCCAGTACTTC. Encoded protein: CASSLRQGLQETQYF.

The rearrangement uses TRBV4-1 and TRBJ2-7; 8 bases are shared with TRBD2. With V trimmed by 1 base and J by 7 bases, 3 bases remained unmatched. From germline, CDR1 is MGHRA and CDR2 YSYEKL. The CDR3 is made up of 13 amino acids. The CDR3 nucleotides read TGCGCCAGCAGCCAAGGAGCGGGGGTTGAGCAGTACTTC. Its translation is CASSQGAGVEQYF.

The genes are TRBV29-1 and TRBJ2-3; perhaps TRBD2 as D (5 bases). CDR1 is SQVTM, CDR2 ANQGSEA, per germline. The CDR3 length is 13 residues. V was cut by 4 bases and J by 1 base, with 9 bases left in between. The CDR3 sequence: CSVVGGRTDTQYF. CDR3 DNA sequence: TGCAGCGTTGTAGGAGGTCGCACAGATACGCAGTATTTT.

The V gene is TRBV13, the J gene TRBJ2-1; possibly TRBD1 or TRBD2 for D (5 bases each). The germline gives CDR1 PRHDT, CDR2 FYEKMQ (reference sequence). The CDR3 consists of 13 residues. V lost 5 bases and J 14 bases, leaving 19 bases between the germline ends. The CDR3 loop reads CASSRFRGMGEFF. In nucleotides, the CDR3 is TGTGCCAGCAGCAGATTCCGGGGAATGGGGGAGTTCTTC.

CDR3 loop: CASSQTSGSGYEQYF. In DNA, the CDR3 is TGCGCCAGCAGCCAGACTAGCGGATCTGGGTACGAGCAGTACTTC. The V gene is TRBV4-1, the J gene TRBJ2-7, with 9 bases that match TRBD2. Germline trimming cut 3 bases from V and 4 bases from J; bases unmatched to any gene: 7. Germline loops: CDR1 MGHRA, CDR2 YSYEKL. This CDR3 is built from 15 residues.

The genes are TRBV5-1 and TRBJ2-7, with a weak D call TRBD1 (6 bases). The CDR3 runs 15 residues. V was shortened by 1 base and J by 2 bases, with 13 bases between the two germline ends. The V gene's germline CDR1 is SGHRS and CDR2 YFSETQ. CDR3 in amino acids: CASSLFVGGTYEQYF. DNA of the CDR3: TGCGCCAGCAGCTTGTTCGTAGGGGGAACCTACGAGCAGTACTTC. The whole variable domain, filled in from reference TRBV5-1 and TRBJ2-7, reads KAGVTQTPRYLIKTRGQQVTLSCSPISGHRSVSWYQQTPGQGLQFLFEYFSETQRNKGNFPGRFSGRQFSNSRSEMNVSTLELGDSALYLCASSLFVGGTYEQYFGPGTRLTVT.

This chain uses TRBV2 with TRBJ2-7, with D tentatively TRBD1 (6 bases). V lost 2 bases and J lost 2, with 16 bases in between. CDR1 and CDR2 from the germline V gene are SNHLY and FYNNEI. The CDR3 sequence is 16 residues long. CDR3 sequence: CASSEKPNRVAYEQYF. The CDR3 nucleotides read TGTGCCAGCAGTGAAAAGCCGAACAGGGTGGCCTACGAGCAGTACTTC.

This chain joins TRBV29-1 and TRBJ2-7; D is perhaps TRBD1 (6 bases). The CDR3 extends over 13 amino acids. V lost 3 bases and J 3 bases, leaving 12 bases between the germline ends. In germline, CDR1 is SQVTM, CDR2 ANQGSEA. The CDR3 is CSVDAGDGYEQYF. DNA for the CDR3: TGCAGCGTTGACGCAGGGGATGGCTACGAGCAGTACTTC.

The chain links TRBV12-5 to TRBJ2-1, with D perhaps assigned TRBD1 or TRBD2 (5 bases each). The germline V and J ends were trimmed by 4 bases and 0 bases, with 22 bases remaining between them. Germline CDR1 and CDR2: LGHNT and FRNRAP. The CDR3 has 19 residues. The CDR3 DNA follows: TGTGCTAGTGGTTGGGCCTATAGCGTCGGGGCGTCCTCCTACAATGAGCAGTTCTTC. As protein: CASGWAYSVGASSYNEQFF.

This clone was seen a handful of times. The V call is TRBV6-4, the J call TRBJ1-2, with D hard to call. CDR1 and CDR2 from the germline V gene are MRHNA and SNTAGT. The V end was cut by 5 bases, the J end by 6 bases, with 19 bases between. This CDR3 comprises 15 residues. CDR3 sequence: CASSLSETVRDGYTF. CDR3 coding DNA: TGTGCCAGCAGTTTATCCGAGACGGTGAGGGATGGCTACACCTTC.

The chain employs TRBV21-1 and TRBJ2-2. TRBV21-1 is a known pseudogene. This CDR3 has 15 amino acids. The CDR3, as DNA: TGTGCCAGCAGGAACAACGGATTGAACACCGGGGAGCTGTTTTTT. It yields the protein CASRNNGLNTGELFF.

The chain carries TRBV5-6 and TRBJ2-7; D is possibly TRBD2 (5 bases). This CDR3 contains 14 residues. Trimming removed 0 bases at V and 0 bases at J, with 7 bases between. Germline CDR1 is SGHDT and CDR2 is YYEEEE. The CDR3 DNA reads TGTGCCAGCAGCTTGGCCGGGGACTCCTACGAGCAGTACTTC. Translation: CASSLAGDSYEQYF. Full variable domain (missing parts from reference TRBV5-6 and TRBJ2-7): DAGVTQSPTHLIKTRGQQVTLRCSPKSGHDTVSWYQQALGQGPQFIFQYYEEEERQRGNFPDRFSGHQFPNYSSELNVNALLLGDSALYLCASSLAGDSYEQYFGPGTRLTVT.

This chain links TRBV6-5 with TRBJ2-2; no firm D call. The CDR3 is made up of 15 amino acids. V was shortened by 2 bases and J by 0 bases, with 7 bases between the two germline ends. The germline V gene encodes CDR1 MNHEY and CDR2 SVGAGI. The CDR3 protein is CASSYGVTNTGELFF. Here the CDR3 DNA reads TGTGCCAGCAGTTACGGGGTTACGAACACCGGGGAGCTGTTTTTT.

A note on this clone: Germline is not matched at one junction end, which may reflect a read error. The chain joins TRBV7-9 to TRBJ2-5; D is perhaps TRBD1 or TRBD2 (5 bases each). This CDR3 is built from 11 residues. Germline V CDR1 and CDR2: SEHNR, FQNEAQ (reference sequence). CDR3 region: CASSLVRDVDF. As DNA, the CDR3 is TGTGCCAGCAGCTTAGTTAGGGACGTGGACTTC.

V and J are TRBV9 and TRBJ1-5; the D gene is possibly TRBD1 (6 bases). Looked up from germline, CDR1 is SGDLS and CDR2 is YYNGEE. The V end lost 0 bases, the J end lost 5 bases, and 12 bases lay between the germline ends. The CDR3 runs to 15 residues. The CDR3 coding sequence is TGTGCCAGCAGCGTAGGAGGGGGTCCCCATCAGCCCCAGCATTTT. This gives the protein CASSVGGGPHQPQHF.

The sample holds a few counts of this clone. The chain joins TRBV7-9 to TRBJ1-4; 9 bases align to TRBD1. Germline-derived CDR1 and CDR2 are SEHNR and FQNEAQ (reference sequence). Losses at the gene ends were 4 bases for V and 5 bases for J; bases not matched to a gene: 5. The length of the CDR3 is 15 residues. Written as DNA, the CDR3 is TGTGCCAGCAGCTCCCCGGGACAGGGAAATGAAAAACTGTTTTTT. Residues: CASSSPGQGNEKLFF.

The V call is TRBV13, the J call TRBJ1-1; D is possibly TRBD1 (6 bases). V lost 4 bases, J lost 0 bases, and 9 bases lay in between. Per germline, CDR1 PRHDT and CDR2 FYEKMQ (reference sequence). This CDR3 is 14 amino acids long. CDR3 nucleotides: TGTGCCAGCAGCTCACAGGGTATGAACACTGAAGCTTTCTTT. Its protein is CASSSQGMNTEAFF.

This clone has just a few counts. V gene TRBV5-6 combines with J gene TRBJ2-7; 8 bases match TRBD1. The germline V gene has CDR1 SGHDT and CDR2 YYEEEE. The V segment lost 1 base and the J segment 6 bases; nucleotides outside the gene matches: 6. The CDR3 is made up of 14 amino acids. As DNA, the CDR3 is TGTGCCAGCAGCTTGTGGGACAGGTCGTCCGAGCAGTACTTC. Protein sequence: CASSLWDRSSEQYF.

The V call is TRBV6-6, the J call TRBJ1-5; TRBD1 might be the D (6 bases). The CDR3 is 15 amino acids. V lost 5 bases and J lost 3, with 14 bases in between. CDR1 is MNHNY and CDR2 is SVGAGI in the germline V gene (reference sequence). The CDR3 bases are TGTGCCAGCAGTCCACCCGGGGACAACAATCAGCCCCAGCATTTT. It encodes CASSPPGDNNQPQHF.

This clone was observed a handful of times. The chain couples TRBV29-1 to TRBJ2-5; D is perhaps TRBD2 (5 bases). Trimming shortened V by 6 bases and J by 5 bases, and 19 bases separated the two germline ends. CDR1 and CDR2 from the germline V gene are SQVTM and ANQGSEA. The CDR3 totals 14 residues. The CDR3 protein is CSVGPGSRGETQYF. CDR3 in DNA: TGCAGCGTAGGGCCGGGGAGTAGAGGGGAGACCCAGTACTTC.

The chain uses TRBV13 and TRBJ2-7, with a weak D call TRBD2 (5 bases). CDR1 and CDR2 (germline): PRHDT, FYEKMQ (reference sequence). Trimming pared 5 bases from V and 0 bases from J, leaving 8 bases between. CDR3 length equals 13 residues. CDR3 sequence reads: CASSPGSSYEQYF. The CDR3 nucleotides are TGTGCCAGCAGCCCGGGAAGCTCCTACGAGCAGTACTTC. Drawing the rest from reference TRBV13 and TRBJ2-7, the complete variable domain is AAGVIQSPRHLIKEKRETATLKCYPIPRHDTVYWYQQGPGQDPQFLISFYEKMQSDKGSIPDRFSAQQFSDYHSELNMSSLELGDSALYFCASSPGSSYEQYFGPGTRLTVT.

This clone was counted a few times. The genes are TRBV5-6 and TRBJ2-2, with D tentatively TRBD1 (6 bases). The germline CDR1 and CDR2 sequences are SGHDT and YYEEEE. Deletions cut 0 bases from V and 6 bases from J, with 12 bases between. The CDR3 consists of 15 residues. The CDR3 loop is CASSLARTESGELFF. For the CDR3, the DNA is TGTGCCAGCAGCTTGGCTAGGACAGAGTCCGGGGAGCTGTTTTTT.

This clone was observed once. The V and J genes are TRBV15 and TRBJ1-1, with D possibly TRBD1 on 5 matching bases. The germline gives CDR1 LNHNV, CDR2 YYDKDF (reference sequence). V lost 11 bases and J 4 bases, leaving 11 bases between the germline ends. The CDR3 length is 11 residues. The CDR3 bases are TGTGCCTCGTCGGGGGGCACTGAAGCTTTCTTT. It specifies CASSGGTEAFF.

This chain joins TRBV28 and TRBJ2-2; D tentatively reads TRBD1 or TRBD2 (5 bases each). V was trimmed by 3 bases and J by 2 bases, leaving 10 bases between them. CDR3 length: 15 amino acids. Per germline, CDR1 MDHEN and CDR2 SYDVKM. CDR3 nucleotides: TGTGCCAGCAGTTTTGGGACGGGAAACACCGGGGAGCTGTTTTTT. Amino acids: CASSFGTGNTGELFF.

V usage is TRBV29-1 and J usage is TRBJ2-2; tentative D call: TRBD2 (5 bases). CDR1 SQVTM and CDR2 ANQGSEA come from the germline V gene. The V end was cut by 7 bases, the J end by 0 bases, with 12 bases between. This CDR3 has 14 amino acids. The CDR3 here is CSAREGTNTGELFF. The CDR3 DNA reads TGCAGCGCCCGCGAGGGCACGAACACCGGGGAGCTGTTTTTT.